The following is a TCR beta chain sequence with its context. Its antigen remains unidentified. One end of the junction is discordant with germline, which a read error may explain. In addition to blood RNA drawn from unsorted whole blood, germline DNA was extracted. This CDR3 spans 15 amino acids. CDR1 is SGHAT, CDR2 FQNNGV, per germline. Constant-region priming of approximately 500 ng total RNA yielded TCR beta cDNA. For TCR beta, libraries were produced by three nested multiplex PCR rounds using slightly modified ARM-PCR. A C-beta reverse primer was combined with TRBV1-TRBV30 forward primers in the first two PCR rounds, and each round had 9 to 10 cycles. TCRdb called the multiplex PCR reads again in MiXCR, with one record for every CDR3 protein. The table records some 320,000 distinct CDR3 sequences, 50% to 70% of them present only once. This record comes from a study of tumor-infiltrating lymphocytes in primary liver carcinoma. Study-level background: Staging placed the tumors at T1-T3 N0M0, and they measured about 4.2 to 10 cm across. Study findings and constraints: The samples were not sorted (they were bulk), so CD4+ and CD8+ repertoires were not compared.

What was sequenced was peripheral blood. The V gene is TRBV11-2, the J gene TRBJ1-5, with no clear D. This TCR came from a man between 35 and 55 years old with primary liver carcinoma and hepatitis B virus infection. CDR3 sequence (DNA): TGTACCAGCAGTCAGGACGGATATAGCAATCAGCCCCAGCATTTT. It encodes CTSSQDGYSNQPQHF.